The following is a TCR beta chain sequence with its context. Its antigen is not identified. The germline CDR1 and CDR2 sequences are MNHEY and SVGAGI. The CDR3 runs to 15 residues. This entry comes from a study of CXCR3-negative and CXCR3-positive naive CD8 T cells. Points from the study as a whole: CXCR3-negative and CXCR3-positive naive cells shared comparable TRBV-TRBJ usage, but memory cells did not. Diversity in memory CD8+ cells fell much lower than the comparably high levels seen in both naive subsets.

UMI-tagged TRB cDNA libraries were built via 5' RACE. TCRdb re-called the 5' RACE reads; every CDR3 protein appears as one record, without DNA. Listed are about 23,000 distinct CDR3 sequences; 20% falls within the top ten. The TCR sequence derives from a human donor in good health. Some clones in this sample may be carry-over from other donors' samples. Sequenced sample: memory CD8+ T cells from blood. The chain is built from TRBV6-5 and TRBJ1-2; TCRdb's D call, TRBD1, is unchecked because there is no DNA. CDR3 sequence: CASTRSAGVIDGYTF.